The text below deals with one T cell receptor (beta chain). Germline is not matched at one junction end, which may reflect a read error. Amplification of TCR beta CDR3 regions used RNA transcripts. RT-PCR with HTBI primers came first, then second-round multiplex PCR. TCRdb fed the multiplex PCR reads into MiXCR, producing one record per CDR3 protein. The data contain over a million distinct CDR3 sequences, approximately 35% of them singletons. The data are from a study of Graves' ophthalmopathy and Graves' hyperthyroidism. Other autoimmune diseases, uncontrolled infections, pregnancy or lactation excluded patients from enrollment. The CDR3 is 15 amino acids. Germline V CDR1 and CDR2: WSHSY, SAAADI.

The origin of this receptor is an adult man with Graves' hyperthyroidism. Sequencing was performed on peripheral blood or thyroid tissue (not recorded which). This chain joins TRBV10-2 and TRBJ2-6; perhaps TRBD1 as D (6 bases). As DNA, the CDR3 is TGCGCCATCAGTCCGGACAGCTCTGGGGCCAACGTCCTGACTTTC. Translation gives CAISPDSSGANVLTF.